This T cell receptor beta chain appears in the sequencing data of a study of CD8 T cells in ankylosing spondylitis. TCR beta libraries were made by quantitative 5'-RACE with molecular barcodes. MiXCR was run by TCRdb on the 5' RACE reads, yielding one entry per CDR3 protein. The sample holds about 840,000 distinct CDR3 sequences, approximately 12% seen once. Study findings and constraints: Fewer than 10 highly homologous variants formed a TCR beta motif that appeared characteristic of ankylosing spondylitis blood. Those disease-linked clones were CD8+; they were also relatively rare in peripheral blood. The clones that were linked to disease were reported to be significantly enriched in matched synovial fluid samples from ankylosing spondylitis patients. A subset of motif variants has previously been described in the synovial fluid and blood of reactive arthritis.

As concerns this clonotype: Antigen unknown.

Trimming pared 8 bases from V and 0 bases from J, leaving 13 bases between. This CDR3 contains 14 residues. Germline CDR1 reads SQVTM; CDR2 reads ANQGSEA. The receptor was isolated from a male donor with ankylosing spondylitis. The rearrangement uses TRBV29-1 and TRBJ2-2; TRBD1 or TRBD2 may be the D gene (5 bases each). The specimen sequenced was blood, either unsorted or a sorted T cell fraction (not recorded which). The CDR3 here is CSSKRGPNTGELFF. CDR3 in DNA: TGCAGCTCCAAAAGGGGACCGAACACCGGGGAGCTGTTTTTT.